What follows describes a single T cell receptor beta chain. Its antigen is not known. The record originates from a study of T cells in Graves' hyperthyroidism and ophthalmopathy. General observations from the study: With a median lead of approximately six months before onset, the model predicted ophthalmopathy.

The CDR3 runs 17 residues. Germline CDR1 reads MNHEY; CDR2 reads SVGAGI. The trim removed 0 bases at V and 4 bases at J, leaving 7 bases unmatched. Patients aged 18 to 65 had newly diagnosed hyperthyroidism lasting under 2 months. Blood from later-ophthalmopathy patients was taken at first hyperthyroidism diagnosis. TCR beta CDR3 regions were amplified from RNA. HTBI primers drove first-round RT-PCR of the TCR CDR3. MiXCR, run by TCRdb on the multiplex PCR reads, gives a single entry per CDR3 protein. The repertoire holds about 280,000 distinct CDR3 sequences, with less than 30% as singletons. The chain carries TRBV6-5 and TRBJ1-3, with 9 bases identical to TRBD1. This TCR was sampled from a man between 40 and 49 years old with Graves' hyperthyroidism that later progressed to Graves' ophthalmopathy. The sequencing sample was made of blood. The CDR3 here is CASSYSRTGGRGNTIYF. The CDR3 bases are TGTGCCAGCAGTTACTCGCGTACAGGGGGCCGCGGAAACACCATATATTTT.